The clone carrying this TCR beta chain was detected a few times. The antigen is not known. The sample originates from a study of cytomegalovirus exposure and HLA in healthy donors. Study-wide results and caveats: The authors listed some 150 TCR beta chains as cytomegalovirus-associated. Differences between HLA loci emerged in a later analysis of TCR association rates, with DRB1 most and HLA-C fewest.

Vbeta (60) and Jbeta (13) primers were used in the PCR. The repertoire was sequenced with immunoSEQ multiplex PCR; TCRdb's copy has only in-frame clones and lacks some. This sample carries 150,000 to 200,000 clones, 70% to 75% of them seen once, and the ten largest clones take roughly 4.5%. The CDR3 length is 15 residues. Germline CDR1 reads SGHNT; CDR2 reads YENEEA. Trimming cost V 4 bases and J 4 bases; bases outside gene matches: 4. This TCR derives from a man in his late teens or twenties in good health and CMV-seropositive. The chain links TRBV11-3 to TRBJ2-5, with 12 bases that match TRBD2. Sequencing was carried out using PBMCs. The DNA of the CDR3 is TGTGCCAGCAGCTCCGGGGGACTAGCGGGAGAGACCCAGTACTTC. Residues: CASSSGGLAGETQYF.